These 17 T cell receptor beta chains came from one sample sequenced in a study of cytomegalovirus exposure and HLA in healthy donors. Primers: 60 Vbeta forward and 13 Jbeta reverse. Some clones are missing from TCRdb's copy, which holds only in-frame ones; the method was immunoSEQ multiplex PCR. The table shows about 190,000 clones, with roughly 76% occurring only once. The sample consisted of PBMCs. These receptors were collected from a woman aged 25 to 39 in good health and CMV-seropositive.

The V gene is TRBV29-1, the J gene TRBJ1-1; 11 bases are a match to TRBD1. The CDR3 runs to 14 residues. After removal of 8 bases from V and 5 bases from J, the junction contained 10 bases not matched to a gene. The germline gives CDR1 SQVTM, CDR2 ANQGSEA. The CDR3: CSSRTGGAATEAFF. The CDR3 nucleotides read TGCAGCTCTAGGACAGGGGGCGCAGCTACTGAAGCTTTCTTT.

The J gene is TRBJ2-2, the V gene TRBV11-3; TRBD1 matches 9 bases. Unmatched junction bases numbered 6, after V lost 3 bases and J lost 4 bases. Per the germline V gene, CDR1 is SGHNT and CDR2 is YENEEA. The CDR3 is 16 amino acids. CDR3 sequence (DNA): TGTGCCAGCAGCTTGGGAACAGGGGGCTCCACCGGGGAGCTGTTTTTT. Protein sequence: CASSLGTGGSTGELFF.

The chain combines TRBV29-1 with TRBJ2-5, with D perhaps matching TRBD2 (6 bases). This CDR3 is 12 amino acids long. Germline V gene data show CDR1 as SQVTM and CDR2 as ANQGSEA. Trimming took 7 bases from V and 3 from J, leaving 12 bases between them. This chain's CDR3 is CSGGRNKETQYF. CDR3 bases: TGCAGCGGGGGGAGGAATAAAGAGACCCAGTACTTC.

The rearrangement uses TRBV5-4 and TRBJ2-1; 9 nucleotides agree with TRBD2. The CDR3 runs 17 residues. Germline assignment: CDR1 SGHNT and CDR2 YYREEE (reference sequence). The V and J ends lost 0 bases and 3 bases, in that order; junction bases with no gene match: 7. As DNA, the CDR3 is TGTGCCAGCAGCTTGGCCGGGCTAGCGGGGAACTACAATGAGCAGTTCTTC. Protein product: CASSLAGLAGNYNEQFF.

The chain is built from TRBV7-6 and TRBJ1-1; D unresolved. Deletions cut 5 bases from V and 5 bases from J, with 15 bases between. Germline V CDR1 and CDR2: SGHVS, FNYEAQ. The CDR3 runs 14 residues. For the CDR3, the DNA is TGTGCCAGCAGCCCTCGAGGAGGAGGTACTGAAGCTTTCTTT. Its translation: CASSPRGGGTEAFF.

A remark on this clone: Other nucleotide sequences from this sample produce the same CDR3. V is TRBV7-9 and J is TRBJ2-1, with 10 nucleotides matching TRBD1. Germline CDR1 and CDR2: SEHNR and FQNEAQ (reference sequence). Unmatched junction bases numbered 5, after V lost 4 bases and J lost 5 bases. The CDR3 length is 15 residues. CDR3 protein: CASSSTGGADNEQFF. The CDR3 DNA reads as TGTGCCAGCAGCTCGACAGGGGGCGCCGACAATGAGCAGTTCTTC.

The V and J genes are TRBV27 and TRBJ2-7; 8 positions match TRBD2. The CDR3 spans 15 residues. V dropped 4 bases and J dropped 6; count of bases not matched to a gene: 11. Germline lookup yields CDR1 MNHEY and CDR2 SMNVEV (reference sequence). Here the CDR3 DNA reads TGTGCCAGCAGTTCGGGAGGGGAGCCAAGGGGCGAGCAGTACTTC. Its protein product is CASSSGGEPRGEQYF.

The V gene is TRBV5-1, the J gene TRBJ2-1, with 9 bases that match TRBD2. There are 17 residues in the CDR3. CDR1 and CDR2 (germline): SGHRS, YFSETQ. The V segment lost 1 base and the J segment 5 bases; nucleotides outside the gene matches: 10. The CDR3 sequence is CASSLPSSAGGDNEQFF. The CDR3 region has the DNA TGCGCCAGCAGCTTGCCCTCGTCAGCGGGAGGTGACAATGAGCAGTTCTTC.

This clone was seen a single time. The chain joins TRBV29-1 to TRBJ1-4; D is unclear. Germline-derived CDR1 and CDR2 are SQVTM and ANQGSEA. The CDR3 extends over 13 amino acids. V lost 4 bases to trimming and J lost 3 bases, with 9 bases between them. The CDR3 sequence: CSVAAAANEKLFF. The CDR3, as DNA: TGCAGCGTTGCGGCGGCGGCTAATGAAAAACTGTTTTTT.

V is TRBV7-8 and J is TRBJ2-7, with 7 bases lining up with TRBD2. With 3 bases clipped from V and 4 bases from J, the junction kept 6 bases outside the gene matches. In germline, CDR1 is SGHVS, CDR2 FQNEAQ. The CDR3 is made up of 14 amino acids. The CDR3, as DNA: TGTGCCAGCAGCTTCCGGGAGGCAGGGTACGAGCAGTACTTC. It translates to CASSFREAGYEQYF. The variable domain in full, with the rest retrieved from reference TRBV7-8 and TRBJ2-7, is GAGVSQSPRYKVAKRGQDVALRCDPISGHVSLFWYQQALGQGPEFLTYFQNEAQLDKSGLPSDRFFAERPEGSVSTLKIQRTQQEDSAVYLCASSFREAGYEQYFGPGTRLTVT.

Note on this clone: Distinct nucleotide sequences in the sample also encode this CDR3. This chain links TRBV20-1 with TRBJ1-1; D is perhaps TRBD1 (6 bases). Looked up from germline, CDR1 is DFQATT and CDR2 is SNEGSKA (reference sequence). The CDR3 extends over 11 amino acids. V dropped 5 bases and J dropped 5 bases, with 9 bases sitting between them. In nucleotides, the CDR3 is TGCAGTGCTCAAAGGGGGACTGAAGCTTTCTTT. Protein sequence: CSAQRGTEAFF.

The chain has TRBV28 and TRBJ1-6; TRBD1 is a possible D gene (6 bases). V lost 6 bases and J 6 bases, leaving 18 bases between the germline ends. CDR3 length equals 16 residues. Germline loops: CDR1 MDHEN, CDR2 SYDVKM. In DNA, the CDR3 is TGTGCCAGCAGCTCCGGACAGTGGGGGATTAATTCACCCCTCCACTTT. It specifies CASSSGQWGINSPLHF.

A remark on this clone: At one end the junction does not follow the germline gene, possibly because of a read error. The V call is TRBV19, the J call TRBJ1-5; D unresolved. Germline loops: CDR1 LNHDA, CDR2 SQIVND (reference sequence). The CDR3 covers 15 residues. CDR3 DNA: TGTGCCAGTAGTATGGGAGGACTCCTCAATCAGGCCCAGCATTTT. This encodes CASSMGGLLNQAQHF.

Remarks on this clone: As the CDR3 is not closed by the conserved phenylalanine or tryptophan, this likely results from a read error. The CDR3 coding sequence is TGTGCCACCAGCAGATTGCAGGGGGCAAACTATGGCTACACCCTC. It translates to CATSRLQGANYGYTL. The chain employs TRBV15 and TRBJ1-2, with 8 bases lining up with TRBD1. Trimming took 2 bases from V and 2 from J; bases not matched to a gene: 4. The CDR3 loop spans 15 amino acids. Germline V lookup: CDR1 LNHNV, CDR2 YYDKDF (reference sequence).

This chain joins TRBV11-2 and TRBJ2-5, with D tentatively TRBD2 (5 bases). The germline V gene has CDR1 SGHAT and CDR2 FQNNGV. CDR3 size: 13 residues. The V end lost 1 base, the J end lost 4 bases, and 7 bases lay between the germline ends. CDR3 loop: CASSLVRGETQYF. CDR3 sequence (DNA): TGTGCCAGCAGCTTAGTCCGGGGAGAGACCCAGTACTTC.

J is TRBJ2-5 and V is TRBV6-4, with TRBD1 matching over 7 bases. Germline CDR1 and CDR2: MRHNA and SNTAGT. CDR3 length: 15 residues. V lost 6 bases and J lost 1; bases outside the gene matches: 8. CDR3 in DNA: TGTGCCAGCAGCCCCCGGGCAGGGGGCCAAGAGACCCAGTACTTC. Amino acids: CASSPRAGGQETQYF.

V is TRBV20-1 and J is TRBJ2-5, with D possibly TRBD1 on 5 matching bases. The CDR3 loop spans 11 amino acids. V shed 5 bases and J shed 5 bases, with 9 bases lying between them. Germline V gives CDR1 DFQATT, CDR2 SNEGSKA (reference sequence). CDR3 coding DNA: TGCAGTGCTCTTAAGGGGGAGACCCAGTACTTC. It specifies CSALKGETQYF.